This entry features one T cell receptor beta chain sequence. What it binds is not known. The sample is drawn from a study of T-cell memory formation after mild COVID-19. General observations from the study: Mainly in CM and EM were contracting CD4+ clones; CD8+ were in EMRA. Pre-infection memory contained some responding clones, which suggested that cross-reactive memory had joined. Clones that got smaller from day 15 to 85 had even CD4/CD8, while clones growing later tipped toward CD4+.

This CDR3 has 17 amino acids. V lost 4 bases and J 0 bases, leaving 17 bases between the germline ends. The germline V gene has CDR1 MGHRA and CDR2 YSYEKL. One entry per CDR3 protein results from TCRdb running MiXCR on the 5' RACE reads. This table holds about 180,000 distinct CDR3 sequences, roughly 16% found once. The TCR comes from an adult woman who had mild COVID-19 (a few samples of this study predate the infection). Cell type and time point are not known. The material sequenced was PBMCs or a T cell subset sorted from them (not recorded which). V gene TRBV4-1 combines with J gene TRBJ2-3; TRBD1 is a possible D gene (8 bases). For the CDR3, the DNA is TGCGCCAGCAGCCGGGGGGGGGACAGGCGAAGCACAGATACGCAGTATTTT. It translates to CASSRGGDRRSTDTQYF.